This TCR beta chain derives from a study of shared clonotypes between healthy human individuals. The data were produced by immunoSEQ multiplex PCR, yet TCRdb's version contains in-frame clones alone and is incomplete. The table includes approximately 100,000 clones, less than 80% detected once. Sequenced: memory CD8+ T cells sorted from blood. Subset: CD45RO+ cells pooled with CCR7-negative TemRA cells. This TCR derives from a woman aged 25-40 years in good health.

The CDR3 region has the DNA TGTGCCAGCAGTGATAGCGGGGGGTACGAGCAGTACTTC. Its translation is CASSDSGGYEQYF. The chain links TRBV6-1 to TRBJ2-7; 10 positions match TRBD2. CDR1 MNHNS and CDR2 SASEGT come from the germline V gene. This CDR3 is built from 13 residues. Germline trimming cut 3 bases from V and 4 bases from J; bases unmatched to any gene: 0.